This entry describes one T cell receptor (beta chain). This entry belongs to a study of T cell responses to AZD1222 COVID-19 vaccine. There are 13 residues in the CDR3. V shed 4 bases and J shed 5 bases, with 11 bases lying between them. CDR1 and CDR2 (germline): MNHEY, SVGEGT. This table comes from immunoSEQ multiplex PCR, and its TCRdb copy is limited to in-frame clones, with some not included. The profile covers 75,000 to 100,000 clones, with approximately 90% appearing a single time and approximately 7.5% taken by the ten largest. The TCR was taken from an adult in good health. The V call is TRBV6-2 or TRBV6-3, the J call TRBJ2-5; D gene unclear. This material consisted of peripheral blood, taken on day 0 of AZD1222 vaccination. The CDR3 DNA reads as TGTGCCAGCAGTTCTCTGGGTCTGGAGACCCAGTACTTC. Translated: CASSSLGLETQYF.